Sequencing of this TCR beta chain was carried out in a study of blood T cell repertoires in COVID-19. The wider study: Specimens from acute and convalescent COVID-19 originated in the United States, Italy and Spain.

Per the authors' pipeline: Reference gene primer amplification yielded estimated nucleated cell counts. Measured with immunoSEQ multiplex PCR; TCRdb has only the in-frame clones, and not every one. V, J and clone size derive from that table, while D and trimming were established from the DNA sequence. The table records approximately 410,000 clones, more than 80% of them present only once. With 2 bases clipped from V and 5 bases from J, the junction kept 8 bases outside the gene matches. The length of the CDR3 is 19 residues. Looked up from germline, CDR1 is LGHNA and CDR2 is YNFKEQ. The sample taken for sequencing was peripheral blood. The receptor comes from a woman aged 25 to 39 with active or convalescent COVID-19. The chain has TRBV4-2 and TRBJ2-2, with 16 bases lining up with TRBD2. The CDR3 reads CASSQHLGLAGGRTGELFF. DNA for the CDR3: TGTGCCAGCAGCCAACATCTGGGACTAGCGGGAGGGCGAACCGGGGAGCTGTTTTTT.